These 20 T cell receptor beta chains share one sample of origin, sequenced in a study of vaccination and CD4 T cells after COVID-19. Sequencing of DNA taken from cultured CD4+ T cells relied on the Oncomine TCR Beta short-read assay. One entry per CDR3 protein, called by TCRdb with MiXCR from the PCR reads. The profile shows under 2,500 distinct CDR3 sequences, about 43% of them singletons. Which antigens these TCRs recognize remains unknown. Treatment given: roughly 10-day PBMC culture with coronavirus spike peptide pools or control peptides (ViraFEST assay). The unexposed donor gave CD4+ T cells before the COVID-19 pandemic (2011-2018). The sample comprised CD4+ T cells from blood, cultured in vitro. These receptors originate from a human donor in good health.

This chain links TRBV15 with TRBJ1-1, with D possibly TRBD1 on 6 matching bases. CDR3 length: 13 amino acids. In germline, CDR1 is LNHNV, CDR2 YYDKDF (reference sequence). Trimming left V 5 bases short and J 3 bases short, with 10 bases between. CDR3: CATSGDTDTEAFF. The CDR3 DNA follows: TGTGCCACCAGCGGGGACACGGACACTGAAGCTTTCTTT.

The CDR3 here is CSAGQGLYEQYF. In nucleotides, the CDR3 is TGCAGTGCCGGACAGGGCCTATACGAGCAGTACTTC. The chain recombines TRBV20-1 with TRBJ2-7; TRBD1 agrees at 8 bases. Trimming at V came to 6 bases and at J to 4 bases, leaving 5 bases not matched to a gene. Germline lookup yields CDR1 DFQATT and CDR2 SNEGSKA (reference sequence). The CDR3 has 12 residues.

The V gene is TRBV5-6, the J gene TRBJ1-2, with D unresolved. This CDR3 comprises 14 residues. V lost 1 base and J lost 4, with 11 bases in between. Germline V lookup: CDR1 SGHDT, CDR2 YYEEEE. The CDR3 loop reads CASSLMPPPYGYTF. The CDR3 DNA is TGTGCCAGCAGCTTGATGCCACCCCCCTATGGCTACACCTTC.

As concerns this clonotype: Here the CDR3 omits its conserved ending phenylalanine or tryptophan, so a read error is the likely source. The limits of the CDR3 on the DNA are not certain, so only TCRdb's listed CDR3 is given. The rearrangement uses TRBV19 and TRBJ2-7; whether TRBD1, the table's D call, matches the DNA was not checked. Termini included, the CDR3 measures 14 amino acids. Germline-derived CDR1 and CDR2 are LNHDA and SQIVND (reference sequence). The CDR3 loop is CATDPPGQILRAVL.

This chain links TRBV6-2 or TRBV6-3 with TRBJ2-5; D not certain. The V gene's germline CDR1 is MNHEY and CDR2 SVGEGT. V lost 4 bases to trimming and J lost 7 bases, with 10 bases between them. The length of the CDR3 is 12 residues. This chain's CDR3 is CASSSLPGTQYF. The DNA of the CDR3 is TGTGCCAGCAGTTCCCTCCCCGGGACCCAGTACTTC.

Concerning this clonotype itself: It may be a read error: a sequence one base away is much more abundant. The gene calls are TRBV20-1 and TRBJ2-5; TRBD1 matches 8 bases. The CDR3 length is 15 residues. Germline loops: CDR1 DFQATT, CDR2 SNEGSKA (reference sequence). V shed 1 base and J 5 bases; nucleotides not matched to a gene: 9. The CDR3 spells CSARGSSRGRETQYF. Written as DNA, the CDR3 is TGCAGTGCTAGAGGTTCTAGCAGGGGGCGGGAGACCCAGTACTTC.

The chain links TRBV19 to TRBJ2-3; TRBD2 matches 7 bases. The germline CDR1 and CDR2 sequences are LNHDA and SQIVND (reference sequence). The length of the CDR3 is 16 residues. The ends lost 0 bases at V and 2 bases at J; junction bases unmatched: 5. The CDR3 region is CASSIDRAGLTDTQYF. The CDR3 DNA reads TGTGCCAGTAGTATAGACCGAGCGGGGCTCACAGATACGCAGTATTTT.

The table lists this clonotype with a few counts. This chain links TRBV29-1 with TRBJ2-2; D perhaps matches TRBD2 (6 bases). Germline CDR1 is SQVTM and CDR2 is ANQGSEA. Trimming cost V 6 bases and J 6 bases, with 20 bases left between them. The CDR3 has 15 residues. The CDR3 loop reads CSVERVQGGAGELFF. In DNA, the CDR3 is TGCAGCGTCGAAAGGGTCCAGGGCGGGGCCGGGGAGCTGTTTTTT.

This clonotype has only a few counts. J is TRBJ2-3 and V is TRBV27; 7 bases align to TRBD2. The germline gives CDR1 MNHEY, CDR2 SMNVEV (reference sequence). CDR3 length: 15 residues. Losses at the gene ends were 2 bases for V and 11 bases for J; bases not matched to a gene: 13. The CDR3 DNA sequence: TGTGCCAGCAGTTTAGGGAGGCGCGGGGGATCTAAGCAGTATTTT. Encoded protein: CASSLGRRGGSKQYF.

This clonotype has only a few counts. The chain employs TRBV20-1 and TRBJ2-5, with 15 bases matching TRBD2. The CDR3 extends over 18 amino acids. Germline V gives CDR1 DFQATT, CDR2 SNEGSKA (reference sequence). V lost 1 base and J lost 3; bases outside the gene matches: 9. The CDR3 sequence: CSARGVLGLAGGKETQYF. CDR3 nucleotide sequence: TGCAGTGCTAGAGGGGTATTGGGACTAGCGGGGGGAAAAGAGACCCAGTACTTC.

This clonotype came up a few times. V gene TRBV20-1 combines with J gene TRBJ2-5; D unresolved. CDR1 and CDR2 (germline): DFQATT, SNEGSKA (reference sequence). This CDR3 comprises 13 residues. V was shortened by 5 bases and J by 7 bases, with 17 bases between the two germline ends. As DNA, the CDR3 is TGCAGTGCTCCACCGCCCTCCAGTGGGACCCAGTACTTC. Its protein product is CSAPPPSSGTQYF.

The rearrangement uses TRBV2 and TRBJ2-3; 9 nucleotides agree with TRBD2. J lost 2 bases, V lost 7 bases, and 7 bases had no gene match. CDR3 length: 15 amino acids. The V gene's germline CDR1 is SNHLY and CDR2 FYNNEI. This CDR3 reads CASTRAGGNTDTQYF. The CDR3 region has the DNA TGTGCCAGCACTCGAGCGGGAGGAAACACAGATACGCAGTATTTT.

V and J are TRBV28 and TRBJ1-5, with TRBD1 identical over 7 bases. CDR1 and CDR2 (germline): MDHEN, SYDVKM. V lost 3 bases and J lost 7; bases outside the gene matches: 0. CDR3 length equals 12 residues. Written as DNA, the CDR3 is TGTGCCAGCAGTTTCAGGGGGCAGCCCCAGCATTTT. Its translation: CASSFRGQPQHF.

The gene calls are TRBV19 and TRBJ2-3; 11 bases line up with TRBD2. With V trimmed by 4 bases and J by 6 bases, 9 bases remained unmatched. Germline V lookup: CDR1 LNHDA, CDR2 SQIVND (reference sequence). The CDR3 contains 16 residues. DNA of the CDR3: TGTGCCAGTAGTACCGTAGCGGGAGGGCCACCGGATACGCAGTATTTT. The encoded protein is CASSTVAGGPPDTQYF.

This clonotype appeared a few times. V and J are TRBV6-2 or TRBV6-3 and TRBJ2-7, with 10 bases aligning to TRBD1. Per germline, CDR1 MNHEY and CDR2 SVGEGT. The CDR3 has 14 residues. With 8 bases clipped from V and 6 bases from J, the junction kept 10 bases outside the gene matches. CDR3 residues: CASQRPGTGVEQYF. Here the CDR3 DNA reads TGTGCCAGCCAGAGGCCCGGGACAGGGGTCGAGCAGTACTTC.

The chain uses TRBV20-1 and TRBJ1-5, with D hard to call. Germline CDR1 reads DFQATT; CDR2 reads SNEGSKA (reference sequence). The ends were cut back, 3 bases at V and 0 bases at J, with 12 bases in the middle. This CDR3 has 15 residues. The CDR3 protein is CSARELRDSNQPQHF. DNA for the CDR3: TGCAGTGCTAGGGAGTTGAGGGATAGCAATCAGCCCCAGCATTTT.

V usage is TRBV28 and J usage is TRBJ2-3; the match to TRBD1 covers 8 bases. Germline values: CDR1 MDHEN, CDR2 SYDVKM. V was clipped by 6 bases and J by 1 base; unmatched bases: 6. CDR3 length equals 15 residues. The DNA for the CDR3 is TGTGCCAGCAGCAATCGACAGGGGCGCACAGATACGCAGTATTTT. Translated, it gives CASSNRQGRTDTQYF.

The rearrangement links TRBV5-1 to TRBJ2-2, with 8 bases that match TRBD1. Germline values: CDR1 SGHRS, CDR2 YFSETQ. J gave up 6 bases and V 3 bases, and 4 bases lay outside the gene matches. This CDR3 has 14 residues. DNA of the CDR3: TGCGCCAGCAGCTGGTACAGGGGGTCCGGGGAGCTGTTTTTT. This encodes CASSWYRGSGELFF.

The rearrangement uses TRBV5-1 and TRBJ2-3; 10 bases line up with TRBD2. The length of the CDR3 is 16 residues. Germline V gene data show CDR1 as SGHRS and CDR2 as YFSETQ. V lost 4 bases, J lost 5 bases, and 10 bases stayed unmatched. In DNA form, the CDR3 reads TGCGCCAGCAGCCCCCACCGAGCGGGAGGGGAAGATACGCAGTATTTT. This codes for CASSPHRAGGEDTQYF.

This clonotype was detected a few times. This chain links TRBV7-2 with TRBJ1-1; unclear D gene. Germline CDR1 and CDR2: SGHTA and FQGNSA. The V end was cut by 1 base, the J end by 5 bases, with 8 bases between. The CDR3 is made up of 13 amino acids. The DNA of the CDR3 is TGTGCCAGCAGCTTAGGGCGGCAGACTGAAGCTTTCTTT. Its translation is CASSLGRQTEAFF.